This T cell receptor (beta chain) was captured by sequencing in a study of blood T cells in healthy people across ages. Notes on the study in general: Relative to aged donors, long-lived donors carried more naive CD4+ cells and displayed higher diversity.

This clonotype was seen at least ten times. Its target is not known. Germline V gene lookup returns CDR1 DFQATT and CDR2 SNEGSKA (reference sequence). Losses at the gene ends were 3 bases for V and 1 base for J; bases not matched to a gene: 4. The CDR3 consists of 16 residues. Primers used in a second PCR of roughly 6 to 11 cycles were a sample-barcoded 5' primer and a J-beta primer mix. Each cDNA molecule was tagged by a template-switch adaptor that had 12 random nucleotides. TCRdb passed the 5' RACE reads through MiXCR, listing each CDR3 protein once. Among around 1.5 million distinct CDR3 sequences listed, about 32% were seen once. Donor samples were obtained from healthy Caucasian individuals from Russia, aged about 6 to 95.

V usage is TRBV20-1 and J usage is TRBJ1-6; TRBD1 matches 9 bases. The specimen sequenced was blood. The TCR originated in a woman aged 25-40 years in good health. CDR3 loop: CSARDRGRSYNSPLHF. CDR3 bases: TGCAGTGCTAGGGACAGGGGAAGATCCTATAATTCACCCCTCCACTTT.